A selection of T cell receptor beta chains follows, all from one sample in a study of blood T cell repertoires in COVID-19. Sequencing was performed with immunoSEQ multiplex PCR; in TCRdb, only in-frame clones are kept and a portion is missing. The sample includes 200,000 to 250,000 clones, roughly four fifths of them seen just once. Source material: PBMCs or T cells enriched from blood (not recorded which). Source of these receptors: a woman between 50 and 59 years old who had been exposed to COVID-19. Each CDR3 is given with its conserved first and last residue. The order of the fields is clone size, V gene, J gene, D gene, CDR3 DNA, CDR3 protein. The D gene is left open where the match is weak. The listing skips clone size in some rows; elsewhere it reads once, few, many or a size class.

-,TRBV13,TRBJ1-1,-,TGTGCCAGCAGCTCCAACAGGAACACTGAAGCTTTCTTT,CASSSNRNTEAFF
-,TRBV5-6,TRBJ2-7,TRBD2,TGTGCCAGCAGCTTGGGTAGCGGGCGTGCCTACGAGCAGTACTTC,CASSLGSGRAYEQYF
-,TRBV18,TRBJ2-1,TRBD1,TGTGCCAGCTCACCATCCCGGCTAGGGACAGGGGGTTCTAACAATGAGCAGTTCTTC,CASSPSRLGTGGSNNEQFF
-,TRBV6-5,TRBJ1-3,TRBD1,TGTGCCAGCAGGGCGACAGGGGGCGCCGGAAACACCATATATTTT,CASRATGGAGNTIYF
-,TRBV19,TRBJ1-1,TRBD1,TGTGCCAGTAGTGATGGACGGGACAGACCGAACACTGAAGCTTTCTTT,CASSDGRDRPNTEAFF
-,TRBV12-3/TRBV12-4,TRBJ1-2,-,TGTGCCAGCAGTTCACCCTATAACTATGGCTACACCTTC,CASSSPYNYGYTF
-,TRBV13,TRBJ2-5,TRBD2,TGTGCCAGCAGCACAGGTGGACTAGGGTCACAAGAGACCCAGTACTTC,CASSTGGLGSQETQYF
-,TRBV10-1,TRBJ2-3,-,TGCGCCAGCAGTGAGAGCGGCGTTAGCACAGATACGCAGTATTTT,CASSESGVSTDTQYF
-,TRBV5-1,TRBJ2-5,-,TGCGCCAGCAGCCGTGGACTGGAAGAGACCCAGTACTTC,CASSRGLEETQYF
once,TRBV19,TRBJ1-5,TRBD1,TGTGCCAGTACCTCCGGGACAGGGACGGGCAATCAGCCCCAGCATTTT,CASTSGTGTGNQPQHF
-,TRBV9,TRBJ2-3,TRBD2,TGTGCCAGCAGCGTAGCGGGGGGGGGAGATACGCAGTATTTT,CASSVAGGGDTQYF
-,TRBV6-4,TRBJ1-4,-,TGTGCCAGCAGTGCGGGACTGGGAGAAAAACTGTTTTTT,CASSAGLGEKLFF
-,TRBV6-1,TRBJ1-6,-,TGTGCCAGCAGTGACCGCGGACCCCTCCACTTT,CASSDRGPLHF
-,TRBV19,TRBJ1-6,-,TGTGCCAGTAGTGGAGACCGCAGCTCCTATAATTCACCCCTCCACTTT,CASSGDRSSYNSPLHF
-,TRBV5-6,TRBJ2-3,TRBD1,TGTGCCAGCAGCCCAGGGACAGGATCCACAGATACGCAGTATTTT,CASSPGTGSTDTQYF
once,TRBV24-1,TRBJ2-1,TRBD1,TGTGCCACCAGTGATATCGGGACAGGGTTGGGAAATGAGCAGTTCTTC,CATSDIGTGLGNEQFF
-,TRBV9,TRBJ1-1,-,TGTGCCAGCAGCGCCGGGGGGCGGATGAACACTGAAGCTTTCTTT,CASSAGGRMNTEAFF
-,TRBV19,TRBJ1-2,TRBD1,TGTGCCAGTAGTCTCAGCCCGGGACAGGGGGCGTATGGCTACACCTTC,CASSLSPGQGAYGYTF
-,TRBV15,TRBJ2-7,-,TGTGCCACCAGTTTCGACGGAGGGAACTACGAGCAGTACTTC,CATSFDGGNYEQYF
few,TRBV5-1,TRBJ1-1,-,TGCGCCAGCAGCTTGGGCGGGAACACTGAAGCTTTCTTT,CASSLGGNTEAFF
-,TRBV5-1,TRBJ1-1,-,TGCGCCAGCAGCCCCCCCGGGGTTAGCCCTGAAGCTTTCTTT,CASSPPGVSPEAFF
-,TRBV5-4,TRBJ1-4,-,TGTGCCAGCAGCTTGGGGGGCAGGGGAGGGGAAAAACTGTTTTTT,CASSLGGRGGEKLFF
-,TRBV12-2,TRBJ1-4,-,TGTGCAAGTCGCTTAGGGCCCGGGACATCGGATGAAAAACTGTTTTTT,CASRLGPGTSDEKLFF
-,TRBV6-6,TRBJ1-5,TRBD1,TGTGCCAGCAGTCAGACTCGCGATTTCAGGGGGAGAGTTCAGCCCCAGCATTTT,CASSQTRDFRGRVQPQHF
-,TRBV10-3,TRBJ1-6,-,TGTGCCATCAGCGTAGAACAGGACGGACCCCTCCACTTT,CAISVEQDGPLHF
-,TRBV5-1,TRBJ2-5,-,TGCGCCAGCAGCCCGGCGGGACAGTACCAAGAGACCCAGTACTTC,CASSPAGQYQETQYF
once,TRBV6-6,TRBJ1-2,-,TGTGCCAGCAACAGGGTCGTTAACTATGGCTACACCTTC,CASNRVVNYGYTF
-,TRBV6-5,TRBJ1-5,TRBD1,TGTGCCAGCTCTAAAGGGGGCGCGGGTCAGCCCCAGCATTTT,CASSKGGAGQPQHF